One T cell receptor beta chain is described in this entry. Its antigen is not known. The germline V gene has CDR1 DFQATT and CDR2 SNEGSKA (reference sequence). The length of the CDR3 is 17 residues. V gave up 0 bases and J gave up 3 bases, with 21 bases separating them. From the reads, TCRdb called clonotypes with MiXCR, one entry per CDR3 protein. The data show approximately 120,000 distinct CDR3 sequences, 32% seen once. This entry comes from a study of T cell repertoires in cytomegalovirus infection. At the level of the study: The authors relied on CMV epitopes, both recently identified HLA-C-restricted and well-studied HLA-B-restricted. Signatures in public TCR beta sequences pointed to both CMV infection and matching HLA type.

Findings and caveats of the study: CMV-specific HLA-C-restricted TCR beta clonotypes dominated the ex vivo response.

This sample comprised CD8+ T cells from cultured PBMCs, obtained from culture after CMV antigen stimulation. The rearrangement uses TRBV20-1 and TRBJ2-7; D is unresolved. The sequence came from a human donor in good health (CMV status not recorded). Some clones in this sample may be carry-over from other donors' samples. The CDR3 spells CSARDMNWAGQSYEQYF. CDR3 DNA sequence: TGCAGTGCTAGAGATATGAACTGGGCAGGCCAAAGCTACGAGCAGTACTTC.